The present entry profiles one T cell receptor beta chain with its context. This clone was observed a single time. What antigen it recognizes has not been identified. Base qualities are not provided; no much larger clone lies one nucleotide away. This sample stems from a study of T cell responses to AZD1222 COVID-19 vaccine (dated by TCRdb to about 2021). Looking at the study overall: Because spike-specific TCR depth and breadth did not differ between the two schedules, AZD1222 recipients who got a second dose at roughly 4 weeks were pooled with those who got a second dose at roughly 12 weeks. A total of under 250 trial participants underwent TCR sequencing, of whom under 220 had received two doses of AZD1222 and roughly 26 had received two doses of the MenACWY control vaccine. Enrollment into the trials was organized by age into subgroups of 18-55, 56-69 and 70-plus years, and those subgroups contained roughly 150, 30 and 60 TCR-sequenced participants, respectively. On the study overall, not on this receptor specifically: Conclusions about previously exposed vaccinees are limited, since just 5 or 6 AZD1222 recipients were seropositive for SARS-CoV-2 at baseline. Participants were mostly white British, with more females than males. The authors suggested clonal diversity may have been underestimated. Because no samples from the day 14 peak response were available, repertoires could be characterized only after the peak T cell response. A significant rise in spike-specific TCR breadth and depth was observed after two AZD1222 doses relative to day 0 and relative to MenACWY recipients. CD4 TCRs associated with the vaccine covered the entire spike protein, and the dominant responses were in regions 160-218 and 743-854. The 56-69-year group was small, and its depth increase did not reach significance, likely because of low power. Epitopes outside the regions mutated in the B.1.351 and B.1.1.7 variants were reportedly recognized by nearly half of the unique spike-specific TCRs.

V gives up 1 base and J gives up 8 bases, and the segment between their germline ends measures 14 bases. The germline V gene yields SGHVS for CDR1 and FQNEAQ for CDR2. From its cysteine to its phenylalanine, the CDR3 spans 15 amino acids. Here the CDR3 DNA is all that survives: 45 bases in frame from base 1. The CDR3 regions of human TCRbeta chains were subjected to immunosequencing. The source study handled its data this way. TCRs in the repertoires were compared against a reference library of SARS-CoV-2-specific TCRs that had been generated with the MIRA antigen-specificity platform. Breadth meant the fraction of unique TCRs that were SARS-CoV-2-associated, whereas depth meant the fraction of total T cells that were SARS-CoV-2-associated. Using the MIRA data, every spike-specific TCR was mapped to the spike region that the TCR reacted to and assigned to either a CD4 or a CD8 class. Log10-transformed breadth and depth values were compared by one-way ANOVA with Sidak's multiple comparisons tests. TCRdb carries this immuneACCESS record with in-frame sequences only. Its versions omit some clonotypes, under half of them owing to an unresolved V gene in the studies checked, with the rest unexplained. The V and J calls and the clone size are those of that table, but D and trimming were determined from the DNA. The sample yields 80,000 or so clones; roughly 87% were counted once. Clones ranked in the top ten supply around 1.5% of the sample.

The sample's time point label, in plain terms: baseline before first vaccination. The vaccinee samples were drawn from two UK trials, COV001 and COV002, one of which was a single-blind randomized controlled phase 2/3 trial testing AZD1222 (ChAdOx1 nCoV-19) in healthy adults. Trial participant PBMC samples were collected at day 0 and day 28 after the second dose for TCRbeta chain sequencing. The chain links TRBV7-8 with TRBJ1-4, with the D gene call left open. The material was peripheral blood, obtained on day 0 of AZD1222 vaccination. This sequence was found in an adult in good health. The CDR3 region reads CASSLGGTLREKLFF. Here is the DNA: TGTGCCAGCAGCTTAGGAGGCACCTTAAGGGAAAAACTGTTTTTT.